The source of this T cell receptor (beta chain) is a study of cytomegalovirus exposure and HLA in healthy donors. It was with 60 Vbeta and 13 Jbeta primers that the PCR ran. TCRdb keeps only in-frame clones here, not all; method: immunoSEQ multiplex PCR. The profile shows around 120,000 clones, around 84% of them singletons. The V end was cut by 6 bases, the J end by 10 bases, with 24 bases between. The CDR3 loop spans 15 amino acids. Looked up from germline, CDR1 is MNHNS and CDR2 is SASEGT. This chain connects TRBV6-1 to TRBJ1-1, with a weak D call TRBD1 (6 bases). The TCR was taken from a woman in her thirties in good health and CMV-seropositive. Sequencing was done on a sample of PBMCs. This CDR3 reads CASRDLGQPFPRAFF. The CDR3 DNA sequence: TGTGCCAGCAGGGATCTCGGACAGCCCTTCCCTCGAGCTTTCTTT.